Listed here is a single T cell receptor beta chain. As processed by the authors: How many nucleated cells were present was estimated from reference gene primer amplification. The assay was immunoSEQ multiplex PCR, and TCRdb's table has in-frame clones only and misses some. D and trimming were read from the DNA, whereas the V and J calls and clone size are those reported in that table. Of 87,000 or so clones detected, roughly 87% appear once; the ten largest clones hold 3%. The sample comes from a study of blood T cell repertoires in COVID-19. Study-wide context: The United States, Italy and Spain supplied acute and convalescent COVID-19 samples. PBMCs, B-cell-depleted T cells, or T cells provided the cDNA or gDNA that made up the material.

The sequenced sample was peripheral blood. The clonotype comes from a woman aged 50 to 65 with active or convalescent COVID-19.

Written as DNA, the CDR3 is TGTGCCATCAGTGGACGGGGGGCCCAAGAGACCCAGTACTTC. Translated, it gives CAISGRGAQETQYF. The V call is TRBV10-3, the J call TRBJ2-5; possible D gene TRBD2, 7 bases. The V gene's germline CDR1 is ENHRY and CDR2 SYGVKD. This CDR3 spans 14 amino acids. V was shortened by 4 bases and J by 1 base, with 10 bases between the two germline ends.